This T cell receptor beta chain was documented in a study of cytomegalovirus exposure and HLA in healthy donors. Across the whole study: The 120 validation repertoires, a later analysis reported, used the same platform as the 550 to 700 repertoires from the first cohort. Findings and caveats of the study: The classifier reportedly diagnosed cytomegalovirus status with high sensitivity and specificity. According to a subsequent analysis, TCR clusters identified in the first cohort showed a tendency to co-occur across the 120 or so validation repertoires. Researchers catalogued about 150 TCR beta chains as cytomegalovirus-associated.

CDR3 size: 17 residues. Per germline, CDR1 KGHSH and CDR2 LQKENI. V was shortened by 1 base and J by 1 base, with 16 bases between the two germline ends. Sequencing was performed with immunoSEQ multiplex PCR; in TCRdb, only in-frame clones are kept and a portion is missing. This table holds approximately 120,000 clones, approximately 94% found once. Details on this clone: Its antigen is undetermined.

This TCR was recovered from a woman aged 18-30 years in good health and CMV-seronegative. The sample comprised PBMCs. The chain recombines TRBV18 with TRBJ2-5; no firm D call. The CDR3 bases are TGTGCCAGCTCACCACTTCAAATGCAGGTACTCCAAGAGACCCAGTACTTC. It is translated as CASSPLQMQVLQETQYF.